This entry features one T cell receptor beta chain sequence. Its antigen is currently not known. Base qualities are not provided; no much larger clone lies one nucleotide away. Other nucleotide sequences from this sample produce the same CDR3. Healthy HIV-negative adults with no recently reported acute infections or vaccinations were included as donors. Every donor was a Caucasian adult residing in Nashville, Tennessee, USA. CD4+ T cells were enriched by magnetic negative selection, after which naive cells were positively selected on CD45RA and the negative fraction was taken as the memory subset. Blood was collected by leukapheresis, and PBMCs were isolated by Ficoll-Histopaque density gradient centrifugation and then cryopreserved in liquid nitrogen vapor phase. Analytical flow cytometry was used to check the purity and quantity of every magnetically sorted T cell population. Genomic DNA was isolated from each sorted fraction and quantified by UV absorbance on a Nanodrop 2000c.

Using the deep immunoSEQ assay, multiplex PCR amplified TCR CDR3 regions from genomic DNA. For each cell subset, the extracted genomic DNA was distributed evenly across all wells of several immunoSEQ 96-well plates, and each plate served as one replicate. For sorted subsets, about 200 ng genomic DNA, equal to 30,000 or so T cell genomes, was loaded into each replicate PCR. Purified libraries were quantified with a Qubit 3.0 fluorometer, sized on a Bioanalyzer 2100, and re-quantified with the KAPA Library Quantification kit. Every immunoSEQ 96-well plate was sequenced on a dedicated single-read 150-cycle Illumina NextSeq 550 flow cell. Per the authors' processing: The immunoSEQ output contained only junctional sequences without quality scores, so filtering could not match that applied to full-length reads. To assign V/J genes and CDR3, sequences were annotated against IMGT germline references using PyIR, a Python wrapper for IgBLAST v1.9. Any read was removed if the V/J assignment was weak (E-value above 1e-6), the CDR3 was missing, or the read contained stop codons, out-of-frame junctions, or ambiguous translated residues. A V3J clonotype was defined by an identical inferred V gene, J gene, and CDR3 amino acid sequence. To compute the percentage overlap between repertoires, the number of shared unique clonotypes was divided by the size of the smaller repertoire. RTK rarefaction, the Chao1 estimator, and Recon v2.1 estimates of unobserved clonotypes were used to assess repertoire richness. Generation probabilities for all TCRbeta clonotypes obtained by the gDNA method from a few donors were computed using OLGA. In its TCRdb copy, this immuneACCESS table keeps in-frame sequences only and misses some clones. Where compared with another copy, unresolved V genes explain less than half of these, and the others have no known cause. That table is the source of V, J and clone size, and D and trimming were worked out from the DNA. The sample includes about 2 million clones, with around 95% observed a single time. The ten largest make up more than 0.1% of the sample.

A distance of 12 bases separates the germline ends of V and J, which lose 1 base and 5 bases respectively. The CDR3 runs 14 amino acids, cysteine and phenylalanine included. The kept DNA is CDR3 alone, 42 bases in frame from the first base. From the germline V gene, CDR1 is MGHRA and CDR2 is YSYEKL. The sample originates from a study of shared clonotypes between healthy human individuals (dated by TCRdb to 2018 to 2021). Study-wide context: The cohort included a few men and two women between 18 and 49 years of age. For each donor, CD4 naive and CD4 memory were each given three plates, CD8 naive was given two plates, and CD8 memory was given one plate. The study deeply sequenced blood TCR repertoires of five healthy adults to estimate repertoire size and the extent of clonotype sharing between individuals. Libraries were prepared and TCR repertoires were sequenced by different laboratories using diverse techniques, in order to increase sequencing depth and limit assay-specific biases. Leukapheresis yielded between about 0.94 and 8.9 billion PBMCs per donor.

What the research found in general, with its limitations: Only blood was sampled, and tissue TCR repertoires likely differ from those in blood. Sharing across several donors was observed for approximately 4.6% of naive CD4, about 3.2% of naive CD8, 2% to 2.5% of memory CD4, and about 0.4% of memory CD8 clonotypes. Naive subsets generally had larger estimated clonotype richness than memory subsets. Pairwise subsampling indicated that sequencing depth was expected to affect the degree of clonotype sharing among donors. Compared with non-shared clonotypes, clonotypes shared by all four sorted-subset donors had higher generation probabilities. Even with the large sequencing depth, rarefaction of the sorted-subset datasets indicated that sequencing was incomplete. Because the study included a small number of donors, the genetic and exposure-history diversity represented was limited.

The clonotype originates from a man aged 18 to 29 in good health. This sequence uses TRBV4-1 and TRBJ2-7; a confident D gene designation cannot be given. The sequenced sample was naive CD4+ T cells sorted from blood. Read against the paper, the sample's cell subset or site label means: CD45RA+ positively selected. The CDR3 sequence is CASSQGTGRDEQYF. The DNA sequence is as follows: TGCGCCAGCAGCCAAGGGACGGGTAGGGACGAGCAGTACTTC.